The table lists the clone carrying this T cell receptor beta chain with a few counts. Its target is unknown. As for treatment: randomized to nivolumab then ipilimumab (arm A) or the reverse (arm B). CDR1 is SSHAT and CDR2 is FNYEAQ in the germline V gene (reference sequence). The CDR3 is made up of 18 amino acids. Germline trimming cut 5 bases from V and 1 base from J; bases unmatched to any gene: 10. The data were produced by immunoSEQ multiplex PCR, yet TCRdb's version contains in-frame clones alone and is incomplete. The sample carries a few thousand clones, around 33% recorded once. This entry is derived from a study of sequential checkpoint blockade in melanoma. Across the whole study: Patients were randomized 1:1 to nivolumab-then-ipilimumab or ipilimumab-then-nivolumab first-line. DNA from 85 to 95 pretreatment tumor samples underwent TCRβ immunosequencing. Study-wide results and limits: Response in arm A was associated with pretreatment TIL clonality.

This TCR derives from a human donor with melanoma. This material consisted of tumor tissue (inferred from file names), taken from a patient given nivolumab and ipilimumab in sequence. The chain couples TRBV7-7 to TRBJ2-1; 11 bases match TRBD2. This CDR3 reads CASSVLSGRGPSYNEQFF. As DNA, the CDR3 is TGTGCCAGCAGCGTACTTAGCGGGAGGGGGCCTTCCTACAATGAGCAGTTCTTC. The full variable domain, with the rest looked up from reference TRBV7-7 and TRBJ2-1, is GAGVSQSPRYKVTKRGQDVTLRCDPISSHATLYWYQQALGQGPEFLTYFNYEAQPDKSGLPSDRFSAERPEGSISTLTIQRTEQRDSAMYRCASSVLSGRGPSYNEQFFGPGTRLTVL.